Each of the 6 T cell receptor beta chains below was sequenced from the same sample in a study of blood T cell repertoires in COVID-19. The protocol was immunoSEQ multiplex PCR, while the TCRdb copy is restricted to in-frame clones and leaves out a portion. The repertoire holds fewer than 250,000 clones, with about 82% as singletons. Sequenced sample: peripheral blood. The receptors were gathered from an elderly woman with acute or convalescent COVID-19.

V usage is TRBV11-3 and J usage is TRBJ1-2; D is possibly TRBD1 (6 bases). Trimming cost V 6 bases and J 4 bases, with 24 bases left between them. This CDR3 contains 17 residues. The germline CDR1 and CDR2 sequences are SGHNT and YENEEA. DNA of the CDR3: TGTGCCAGCAGTCAAGTCCGGGACAATTTCCTAACCTATGGCTACACCTTC. This translates into CASSQVRDNFLTYGYTF.

This sequence joins TRBV5-4 and TRBJ2-7, with TRBD2 identical over 12 bases. With V trimmed by 0 bases and J by 4 bases, 2 bases remained unmatched. The CDR3 length is 15 residues. From germline, CDR1 is SGHNT and CDR2 YYREEE (reference sequence). CDR3 amino acids: CASSLDTSGGYEQYF. The CDR3 DNA reads as TGTGCCAGCAGCTTGGATACTAGCGGGGGGTACGAGCAGTACTTC.

The chain joins TRBV7-2 to TRBJ2-1; 10 bases line up with TRBD2. The V gene's germline CDR1 is SGHTA and CDR2 FQGNSA. With V trimmed by 1 base and J by 5 bases, 8 bases remained unmatched. This CDR3 is built from 17 residues. CDR3 sequence: CASSLGGAGGQNNEQFF. The CDR3, as DNA: TGTGCCAGCAGCTTAGGAGGAGCGGGGGGGCAGAACAATGAGCAGTTCTTC.

The chain carries TRBV4-3 and TRBJ1-4; D not certain. Germline V CDR1 and CDR2: LGHNA, YSLEER. The CDR3 sequence is 17 residues long. Between the trimmed V and J ends, which lost 0 bases and 4 bases, there was a span of 15 bases. The CDR3, as DNA: TGCGCCAGCAGCCAAGATGCATCAGGTGTTATTAATGAAAAACTGTTTTTT. It encodes CASSQDASGVINEKLFF.

This chain uses TRBV11-3 with TRBJ2-5; tentatively, D is TRBD1 (7 bases). The ends were cut back, 5 bases at V and 5 bases at J, with 18 bases in the middle. Germline CDR1 SGHNT, CDR2 YENEEA. The CDR3 has 15 residues. The CDR3 nucleotides read TGTGCCAGCAGCCTATCAGGGGGGCCGGTGGAGACCCAGTACTTC. This codes for CASSLSGGPVETQYF.

V is TRBV7-8 and J is TRBJ2-7; 10 bases fit TRBD1. The CDR3 has 15 residues. Losses at the gene ends were 3 bases for V and 2 bases for J; bases not matched to a gene: 4. Germline V lookup: CDR1 SGHVS, CDR2 FQNEAQ. CDR3 protein: CASSFWTGGPYEQYF. CDR3 coding DNA: TGTGCCAGCAGCTTTTGGACAGGGGGACCCTACGAGCAGTACTTC.